These 9 T cell receptor beta chains came from one sample sequenced in a study of Graves' ophthalmopathy and Graves' hyperthyroidism. Amplification targeted the TCR beta CDR3 regions, with RNA transcripts as the source material. The library came from an HTBI-primed first-round RT-PCR and a second-round multiplex PCR. Via MiXCR, TCRdb re-called the multiplex PCR reads, giving one row per CDR3 protein. In the table there are roughly 480,000 distinct CDR3 sequences, around 15% of which are singletons. The specimen was blood. The receptors here all came from a woman aged 25 to 39 with Graves' ophthalmopathy.

Many counts were recorded for this clonotype. The J gene is TRBJ1-5, the V gene TRBV24-1; TRBD1 might be the D (5 bases). The CDR3 contains 15 residues. V lost 4 bases to trimming and J lost 2 bases, with 11 bases between them. The germline V gene has CDR1 KGHDR and CDR2 SFDVKD. The CDR3 protein is CATSEGDLRNQPQHF. CDR3 DNA: TGTGCCACCAGTGAGGGGGACCTCCGCAATCAGCCCCAGCATTTT.

This chain connects TRBV7-8 to TRBJ2-7; a weak D match, TRBD1 (6 bases). The V end was cut by 5 bases, the J end by 2 bases, with 16 bases between. Germline loops: CDR1 SGHVS, CDR2 FQNEAQ. The CDR3 extends over 15 amino acids. CDR3 residues: CASSLQGNQAYEQYF. The CDR3 nucleotides are TGTGCCAGCAGCCTACAGGGAAATCAAGCCTACGAGCAGTACTTC.

This clonotype was seen at least ten times. The chain recombines TRBV6-5 with TRBJ1-6; D call uncertain. Germline V lookup: CDR1 MNHEY, CDR2 SVGAGI. The V gene lost 6 bases and the J gene lost 0 bases, with 18 bases spanning the gap. CDR3 size: 18 residues. Written as DNA, the CDR3 is TGTGCCAGCAGCCCAACCCTTCCTCTGAGCTCCTATAATTCACCCCTCCACTTT. Translating it yields CASSPTLPLSSYNSPLHF.

The sample holds a few counts of this clonotype. The V gene is TRBV5-1, the J gene TRBJ2-1, with TRBD2 as a possible D gene (6 bases). Germline V gives CDR1 SGHRS, CDR2 YFSETQ. Trimming left V 5 bases short and J 8 bases short, with 17 bases between. CDR3 size: 14 residues. DNA of the CDR3: TGCGCCAGCAGACTACTAGCCCAAGGGCATGAGCAGTTCTTC. Translation: CASRLLAQGHEQFF. The full variable domain, with the rest looked up from reference TRBV5-1 and TRBJ2-1, is KAGVTQTPRYLIKTRGQQVTLSCSPISGHRSVSWYQQTPGQGLQFLFEYFSETQRNKGNFPGRFSGRQFSNSRSEMNVSTLELGDSALYLCASRLLAQGHEQFFGPGTRLTVL.

This clonotype has a single count. This sequence may be a read error, since a much larger clone differs from it by one base. V gene TRBV20-1 combines with J gene TRBJ2-7; the D gene could be TRBD1 or TRBD2 (7 bases each). CDR3 size: 16 residues. Germline V gene sequence: CDR1 DFQATT, CDR2 SNEGSKA (reference sequence). CDR3 DNA: TGCAGTGCTAGGGGAGGGACAGCGAGTTACTCCTACGAGCAGCACTTC. It translates to CSARGGTASYSYEQHF.

At least ten counts were recorded for this clonotype. This chain joins TRBV27 and TRBJ2-7; no reliable D call. The CDR3 sequence is 16 residues long. Trimming took 1 base from V and 3 from J, leaving 16 bases between them. Germline CDR1 MNHEY, CDR2 SMNVEV (reference sequence). For the CDR3, the DNA is TGTGCCAGCAGTTTATATCGTACAGAAGTAAACTACGAGCAGTACTTC. As protein: CASSLYRTEVNYEQYF.

This clonotype occurred a few times. The chain carries TRBV11-2 and TRBJ2-2; tentative D call: TRBD2 (6 bases). V dropped 5 bases and J dropped 3 bases, with 16 bases sitting between them. The CDR3 extends over 16 amino acids. CDR1 SGHAT and CDR2 FQNNGV come from the germline V gene. CDR3 sequence reads: CASSPPQRVYTGELFF. In nucleotides, the CDR3 is TGTGCCAGCAGCCCGCCCCAGCGGGTGTACACCGGGGAGCTGTTTTTT.

Many counts were recorded for this clonotype. The V gene is TRBV7-6, the J gene TRBJ2-5, with TRBD1 matching 7 bases. Germline CDR1 reads SGHVS; CDR2 reads FNYEAQ. Trimming removed 3 bases from V and 2 bases from J; junction bases left unmatched: 3. This CDR3 spans 14 amino acids. The CDR3 sequence: CASSLSQGQETQYF. In nucleotides, the CDR3 is TGTGCCAGCAGCTTGTCACAGGGGCAAGAGACCCAGTACTTC.

To note about this clonotype: A single base separates this from a much larger clone, so it may be a read error. CDR3 DNA sequence: TGTACCAGCAGTGGTCTGAGACTAGCCAAAAACATTAAGTACTTC. Protein sequence: CTSSGLRLAKNIKYF. The chain employs TRBV6-1 and TRBJ2-4; 7 positions agree with TRBD2. CDR3 length: 15 residues. CDR1 is MNHNS, CDR2 SASEGT, per germline.